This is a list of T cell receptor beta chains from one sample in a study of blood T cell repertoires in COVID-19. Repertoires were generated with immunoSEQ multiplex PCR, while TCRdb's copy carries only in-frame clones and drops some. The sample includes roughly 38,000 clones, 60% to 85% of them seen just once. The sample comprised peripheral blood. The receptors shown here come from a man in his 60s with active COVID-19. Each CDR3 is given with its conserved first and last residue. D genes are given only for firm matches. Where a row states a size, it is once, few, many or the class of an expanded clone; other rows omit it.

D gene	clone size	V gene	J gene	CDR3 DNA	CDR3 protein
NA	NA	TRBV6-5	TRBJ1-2	TGTGCCAGCAGTACGCGACGTGGAGACAGCTATGGCTACACCTTC	CASSTRRGDSYGYTF
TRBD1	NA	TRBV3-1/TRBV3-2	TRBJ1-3	TGTGCCAGCAGCGACAGGGCGACTGGAAACACCATATATTTT	CASSDRATGNTIYF
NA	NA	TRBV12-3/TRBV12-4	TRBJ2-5	TGTGCCAGTAGAGGAGGAGAGACCCAGTACTTC	CASRGGETQYF
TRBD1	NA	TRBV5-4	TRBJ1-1	TGTGCCAGCAGCCCGATAACAGGGGTTACTGAAGCTTTCTTT	CASSPITGVTEAFF
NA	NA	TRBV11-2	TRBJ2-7	TGTGCCAGCAGCTTAGTAACCTACGAGCAGTACTTC	CASSLVTYEQYF
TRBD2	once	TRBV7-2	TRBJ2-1	TGTGCCAGCAGCGAAGTAGCGGGGGCCTACAATGAGCAGTTCTTC	CASSEVAGAYNEQFF
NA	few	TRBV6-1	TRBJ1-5	TGTGCCAGCAGTGAAAGGGAGAGGCAGCCCCAGCATTTT	CASSERERQPQHF
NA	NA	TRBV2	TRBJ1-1	TGTGCCAGCAGTGAAGCAGTGGGACACTACACTGAAGCTTTCTTT	CASSEAVGHYTEAFF
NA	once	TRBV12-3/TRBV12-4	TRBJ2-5	TGTGCCAGCAGTTTATCTGGGAGGGAGACCCAGTACTTC	CASSLSGRETQYF
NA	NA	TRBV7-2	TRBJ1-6	TGTGCCAGCAGCTTAAGCCTCGGAGGGAATTCACCCCTCCACTTT	CASSLSLGGNSPLHF
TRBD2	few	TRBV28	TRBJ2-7	TGTGCCAGCAAAAGCGGGGGGCACTACGAGCAGTACTTC	CASKSGGHYEQYF
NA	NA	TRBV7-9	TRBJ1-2	TGTGCCAGCAGAAGGACAGACAACTATGGCTACACCTTC	CASRRTDNYGYTF
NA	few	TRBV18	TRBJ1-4	TGTGCCAGCTCACGGAGTGCAACTAATGAAAAACTGTTTTTT	CASSRSATNEKLFF
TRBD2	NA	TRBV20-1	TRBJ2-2	TGCAGTGCTAGTCCCGGGACTAGCGGGAGAGTCGGGGAGCTGTTTTTT	CSASPGTSGRVGELFF
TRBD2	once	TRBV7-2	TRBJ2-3	TGTGCCAGCACCGCGGGGGGGCTCGCAGATACGCAGTATTTT	CASTAGGLADTQYF
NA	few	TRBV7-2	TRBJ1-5	TGTGCCAGCAGCTTAGGAGTATTAGCTAGCAATCAGCCCCAGCATTTT	CASSLGVLASNQPQHF
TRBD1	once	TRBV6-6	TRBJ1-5	TGTGCCAGCAGCCCGGGACAGGGGGACAATCAGCCCCAGCATTTT	CASSPGQGDNQPQHF
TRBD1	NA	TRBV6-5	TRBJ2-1	TGTGCCAGCAGTTCCACATCGAAACAGGGGAATGAGCAGTTCTTC	CASSSTSKQGNEQFF
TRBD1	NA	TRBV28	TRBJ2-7	TGTGCCATCGCGACAGGGGCTCCCTACGAGCAGTACTTC	CAIATGAPYEQYF
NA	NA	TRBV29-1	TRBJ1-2	TGCAGCGTCCCAGCAGGGGTTAGGGGCTACACCTTC	CSVPAGVRGYTF
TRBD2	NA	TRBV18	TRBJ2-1	TGTGCCAGCTCACCACCGAGTTTAGGGCCCGGGACTAGCGGGAGATTAGGTGAGCAGTTCTTC	CASSPPSLGPGTSGRLGEQFF
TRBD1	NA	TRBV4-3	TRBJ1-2	TGCGCCAGCAGCCAGACAGGGGCGTATGGCTACACCTTC	CASSQTGAYGYTF
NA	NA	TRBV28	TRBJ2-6	TGTGCCAGCAGGGGGGGTAGGGGGCATAGGGCCAACGTCCTGACTTTC	CASRGGRGHRANVLTF
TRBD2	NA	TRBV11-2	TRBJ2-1	TGTGCCAGCAGCTTCTACTTTAGCGGGAGAGCCCGTGGTGAGCAGTTCTTC	CASSFYFSGRARGEQFF